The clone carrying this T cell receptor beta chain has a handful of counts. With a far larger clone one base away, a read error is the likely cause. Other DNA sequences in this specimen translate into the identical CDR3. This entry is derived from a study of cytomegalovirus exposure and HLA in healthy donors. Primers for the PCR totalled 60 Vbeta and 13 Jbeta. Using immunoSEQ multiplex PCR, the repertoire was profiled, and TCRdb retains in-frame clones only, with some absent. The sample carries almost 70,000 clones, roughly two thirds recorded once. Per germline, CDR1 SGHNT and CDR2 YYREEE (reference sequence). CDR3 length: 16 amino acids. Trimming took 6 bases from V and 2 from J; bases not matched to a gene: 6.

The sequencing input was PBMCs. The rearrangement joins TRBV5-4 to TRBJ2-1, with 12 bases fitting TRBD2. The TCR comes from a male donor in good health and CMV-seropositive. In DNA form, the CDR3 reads TGTGCCAGCAAGCGACTAGCGGGGGATGCCTACAATGAGCAGTTCTTC. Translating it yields CASKRLAGDAYNEQFF.